The 4 T cell receptor beta chains below come from one sample, sequenced in a study of cytomegalovirus exposure and HLA in healthy donors. In the PCR, 60 Vbeta and 13 Jbeta primers were used. Measured with immunoSEQ multiplex PCR; TCRdb has only the in-frame clones, and not every one. Here the sample spans more than 80,000 clones, 65% to 80% being singletons. The source material was PBMCs. The receptors derive from a male donor in good health and CMV-seropositive.

The chain is built from TRBV7-6 and TRBJ2-2; 11 bases map to TRBD2. The V gene's germline CDR1 is SGHVS and CDR2 FNYEAQ. The CDR3 is 18 amino acids. V was pared by 2 bases and J by 0 bases, with 5 bases of the junction left unmatched. CDR3 sequence: CASSLLAGGPSNTGELFF. The CDR3 DNA is TGTGCCAGCAGCTTACTAGCGGGGGGTCCTTCGAACACCGGGGAGCTGTTTTTT.

The CDR3 region is CSVRGSWGQPQHF. The CDR3 nucleotides read TGCAGCGTACGAGGGAGCTGGGGTCAGCCCCAGCATTTT. The chain is built from TRBV29-1 and TRBJ1-5, with D unclear. Trimming left V 6 bases short and J 6 bases short, with 15 bases between. CDR3 length: 13 amino acids. Germline V gives CDR1 SQVTM, CDR2 ANQGSEA.

CDR3 sequence: CASSAPWGAGGQYNEQFF. CDR3 DNA sequence: TGTGCCAGCAGTGCCCCTTGGGGAGCGGGAGGGCAATACAATGAGCAGTTCTTC. The chain is built from TRBV6-1 and TRBJ2-1, with 10 bases matching TRBD2. The germline gives CDR1 MNHNS, CDR2 SASEGT. V lost 4 bases to trimming and J lost 4 bases; unmatched junction nucleotides: 13. This CDR3 has 18 residues.

This clone was detected a few times. The chain has TRBV9 and TRBJ2-1; D may be TRBD1 (6 bases). This CDR3 comprises 16 residues. Between the trimmed V and J ends, which lost 3 bases and 1 base, there was a span of 14 bases. The germline V gene has CDR1 SGDLS and CDR2 YYNGEE. The DNA for the CDR3 is TGTGCCAGCAGCGGGCAAGCGAGGGGGTCCTACAATGAGCAGTTCTTC. Its protein product is CASSGQARGSYNEQFF.